Listed below are T cell receptor beta chains from one sample, sequenced in a study of cytomegalovirus exposure and HLA in healthy donors. The table came from immunoSEQ multiplex PCR; TCRdb's copy has only in-frame clones and leaves some out. The table has about 150,000 clones, 65% to 80% seen once. Source material: PBMCs. The receptors were sampled from a woman in her forties in good health and CMV-seronegative. Each CDR3 is given with its conserved first and last residue. D genes are given only for firm matches. The size of a clone is reported for some rows only, either as once, few or many, or as a class for expanded clones.

d_call	v_call	j_call	clone_size	cdr3_aa	cdr3_nt
NA	TRBV27	TRBJ2-1	few	CASRNPGHRSSYNEQFF	TGTGCCAGCAGGAATCCGGGACACCGGAGCTCCTACAATGAGCAGTTCTTC
NA	TRBV28	TRBJ2-3	NA	CASSLSGYRTDTQYF	TGTGCCAGCAGTTTAAGCGGTTACCGCACAGATACGCAGTATTTT
NA	TRBV27	TRBJ1-6	NA	CASSPRGGNNSPLHF	TGTGCCAGCAGTCCTAGGGGGGGGAATAATTCACCCCTCCACTTT
NA	TRBV6-5	TRBJ1-5	NA	CASSDRRPNQPQHF	TGTGCCAGCAGTGACAGGAGACCCAATCAGCCCCAGCATTTT
NA	TRBV19	TRBJ2-3	NA	CASSGLSDTQYF	TGTGCCAGCTCGGGACTTTCAGATACGCAGTATTTT
TRBD1	TRBV10-3	TRBJ1-5	NA	CAIADREDQPQHF	TGTGCCATCGCGGACAGGGAAGACCAGCCCCAGCATTTT
TRBD1	TRBV11-2	TRBJ2-1	NA	CASSLGAGGFYNEQFF	TGTGCCAGCAGCTTAGGGGCAGGGGGCTTCTACAATGAGCAGTTCTTC
NA	TRBV18	TRBJ1-3	NA	CASSPWGREASGNTIYF	TGTGCCAGCTCACCCTGGGGCAGAGAAGCCTCTGGAAACACCATATATTTT
NA	TRBV7-9	TRBJ1-3	NA	CASCYALLGNTIYF	TGTGCCAGCTGCTATGCCCTACTCGGAAACACCATATATTTT
TRBD1	TRBV11-2	TRBJ1-1	NA	CASSLSTGVTEAFF	TGTGCCAGCAGCTTGAGTACAGGGGTCACTGAAGCTTTCTTT
NA	TRBV7-9	TRBJ2-1	once	CASSSLRDEQFF	TGTGCCAGCAGCTCTCTTCGGGATGAGCAGTTCTTC
NA	TRBV28	TRBJ1-5	few	CASSLDRTAYSNQPQHF	TGTGCCAGCAGTTTGGACAGAACGGCATATAGCAATCAGCCCCAGCATTTT
NA	TRBV5-4	TRBJ1-2	few	CASSLGVGYTF	TGTGCCAGCAGTTTAGGGGTTGGCTACACCTTC
TRBD2	TRBV7-9	TRBJ2-2	NA	CSSSLAGQGRSVTGELFF	TGTTCCAGCAGCTTAGCGGGGCAGGGGAGATCGGTCACCGGGGAGCTGTTTTTT
NA	TRBV4-2	TRBJ1-1	few	CASSHLDRNTEAFF	TGTGCCAGCAGCCACCTGGACAGGAACACTGAAGCTTTCTTT
NA	TRBV2	TRBJ1-1	NA	CASRARGSPNTEAFF	TGTGCCAGCAGGGCAAGGGGATCCCCTAACACTGAAGCTTTCTTT
NA	TRBV7-9	TRBJ2-2	NA	CASSLAQRGELFF	TGTGCCAGCAGCTTAGCCCAGCGAGGGGAGCTGTTTTTT
TRBD2	TRBV7-9	TRBJ2-3	NA	CASSPGTSGGFTDTQYF	TGTGCCAGCAGCCCGGGGACTAGCGGGGGTTTCACAGATACGCAGTATTTT
TRBD2	TRBV5-5	TRBJ2-1	NA	CASSPGLAGAYNEQFF	TGTGCCAGCAGCCCTGGACTAGCGGGGGCCTACAATGAGCAGTTCTTC
NA	TRBV7-9	TRBJ1-5	NA	CSSSFFGQPQHF	TGTTCCAGCAGCTTTTTCGGTCAGCCCCAGCATTTT
NA	TRBV18	TRBJ1-3	NA	CASSPTLGQSSGNTIYF	TGTGCCAGCTCACCGACCCTAGGACAGAGCTCTGGAAACACCATATATTTT
TRBD1	TRBV7-8	TRBJ1-6	NA	CASSSDRGLRGSPLHF	TGTGCCAGCAGCTCGGACAGGGGGCTGCGTGGTTCACCCCTCCACTTT
TRBD1	TRBV6-1	TRBJ2-4	NA	CASSLDRDAKNIQYF	TGTGCCAGCAGTCTAGACAGGGACGCCAAAAACATTCAGTACTTC
TRBD1	TRBV10-3	TRBJ1-1	NA	CAISTGTGGGGTEAFF	TGTGCCATCTCAACCGGGACAGGGGGCGGTGGCACTGAAGCTTTCTTT
TRBD1	TRBV11-2	TRBJ1-2	NA	CASSSPRDRASYGYTF	TGTGCCAGCAGCTCCCCCCGGGACAGGGCCTCCTATGGCTACACCTTC
NA	TRBV20-1	TRBJ1-2	NA	CSAPIDYGYTF	TGCAGTGCCCCCATTGACTATGGCTACACCTTC
TRBD1	TRBV4-1	TRBJ2-4	NA	CASSQPGTGGAKNIQYF	TGCGCCAGCAGCCAACCCGGGACAGGGGGAGCCAAAAACATTCAGTACTTC
NA	TRBV6-6	TRBJ1-1	NA	CASSHGGTEAFF	TGTGCCAGCAGCCACGGCGGTACTGAAGCTTTCTTT
TRBD2	TRBV18	TRBJ2-3	NA	CASSPPGTSGGQDTQYF	TGTGCCAGCTCACCACCGGGGACTAGCGGGGGACAAGATACGCAGTATTTT
NA	TRBV7-9	TRBJ1-4	NA	CASSYQGTANEKLFF	TGTGCCAGCAGCTATCAGGGGACCGCTAATGAAAAACTGTTTTTT
NA	TRBV27	TRBJ1-4	NA	CASSFLRSDPLQGEKLFF	TGTGCCAGCAGTTTCCTCCGTTCGGACCCGCTCCAGGGGGAAAAACTGTTTTTT
NA	TRBV7-9	TRBJ2-5	NA	CASSLGRFDPGETQYF	TGTGCCAGCAGCTTAGGGAGGTTTGATCCCGGGGAGACCCAGTACTTC
TRBD1	TRBV14	TRBJ1-1	few	CASSQDRDRDFTEAFF	TGTGCCAGCAGCCAAGATCGGGACAGGGATTTTACTGAAGCTTTCTTT
TRBD1	TRBV19	TRBJ1-2	NA	CASSIHPGQGANYGYTF	TGTGCCAGTAGTATTCACCCCGGACAGGGGGCTAACTATGGCTACACCTTC
NA	TRBV10-3	TRBJ1-2	NA	CAISESAGQRANYGYTF	TGTGCCATCAGTGAGTCAGCAGGGCAAAGGGCTAACTATGGCTACACCTTC
NA	TRBV28	TRBJ2-1	NA	CASRRGQYNEQFF	TGTGCCAGCAGACGCGGACAGTACAATGAGCAGTTCTTC
NA	TRBV6-5	TRBJ2-1	NA	CASSYAEVSYNEQFF	TGTGCCAGCAGTTATGCTGAGGTCTCCTACAATGAGCAGTTCTTC
TRBD2	TRBV5-1	TRBJ2-1	NA	CASRSSGTYNEQFF	TGCGCCAGCAGGAGTAGCGGGACCTACAATGAGCAGTTCTTC
TRBD2	TRBV5-1	TRBJ2-7	NA	CASSLGLAPYEQYF	TGCGCCAGCAGCTTGGGACTAGCGCCCTACGAGCAGTACTTC
TRBD1	TRBV7-9	TRBJ2-7	NA	CASSLSGDSYEQYF	TGTGCCAGCAGCTTGTCAGGGGACAGCTACGAGCAGTACTTC
NA	TRBV18	TRBJ1-3	NA	CASSPFRGSTSGNTIYF	TGTGCCAGCTCACCATTCCGAGGCTCAACGTCTGGAAACACCATATATTTT
NA	TRBV11-3	TRBJ2-5	NA	CASSKYRDETQYF	TGTGCCAGCAGCAAATACAGGGATGAGACCCAGTACTTC
TRBD2	TRBV7-9	TRBJ2-2	NA	CASSLVLRTSWDTGELFF	TGTGCCAGCAGCTTAGTACTTAGGACTAGTTGGGACACCGGGGAGCTGTTTTTT
NA	TRBV19	TRBJ1-2	NA	CASSIAWTGFDGYTF	TGTGCCAGTAGTATAGCTTGGACGGGGTTTGACGGCTACACCTTC
TRBD2	TRBV10-1	TRBJ2-3	NA	CASSESLLAGATSTDTQYF	TGCGCCAGCAGTGAGTCCCTACTAGCGGGGGCCACTAGCACAGATACGCAGTATTTT
NA	TRBV5-4	TRBJ2-1	once	CASSSGTPPKEQFF	TGTGCCAGCAGCTCCGGGACTCCCCCAAAGGAGCAGTTCTTC
TRBD2	TRBV6-5	TRBJ2-1	NA	CASSYLSSGGASEQFF	TGTGCCAGCAGTTACTTGTCTAGCGGGGGGGCAAGTGAGCAGTTCTTC
TRBD1	TRBV5-1	TRBJ1-4	NA	CASCLLAGGDEKLFF	TGCGCCAGCTGCCTTTTGGCAGGGGGAGATGAAAAACTGTTTTTT
TRBD1	TRBV5-1	TRBJ2-2	NA	CASSGDRGIDTGELFF	TGCGCCAGCAGCGGTGACAGGGGAATAGACACCGGGGAGCTGTTTTTT
NA	TRBV19	TRBJ1-2	NA	CASSVRINYGYTF	TGTGCCAGTAGTGTCAGGATTAACTATGGCTACACCTTC
TRBD1	TRBV5-1	TRBJ1-3	NA	CASSVDRVGDTIYF	TGCGCCAGCAGCGTGGACAGGGTAGGAGACACCATATATTTT
NA	TRBV30	TRBJ1-5	NA	CAWSGGGSNQPQHF	TGTGCCTGGAGTGGAGGGGGTAGCAATCAGCCCCAGCATTTT
NA	TRBV5-4	TRBJ1-2	NA	CASRAQGAPMATPSVPYTF	NA
TRBD1	TRBV27	TRBJ2-3	NA	CASSLSGTGGGTDTQYF	TGTGCCAGCAGTTTATCCGGGACAGGGGGTGGCACAGATACGCAGTATTTT
NA	TRBV9	TRBJ2-3	NA	CASSVETPDTQYF	TGTGCCAGCAGCGTAGAGACTCCCGATACGCAGTATTTT
NA	TRBV10-3	TRBJ1-1	NA	CAISEGEPTEAFF	TGTGCCATCAGTGAAGGGGAACCCACTGAAGCTTTCTTT
TRBD2	TRBV19	TRBJ2-1	once	CASSIDGASGDYNEQFF	TGTGCCAGTAGTATAGATGGGGCTAGCGGAGATTACAATGAGCAGTTCTTC
NA	TRBV2	TRBJ1-3	few	CASSEVSGRSGNTIYF	TGTGCCAGCAGTGAAGTTTCAGGTCGCTCTGGAAACACCATATATTTT